This T cell receptor (beta chain) was found in a study of OX40 agonist ivuxolimab in advanced cancers. Study-wide background: Ivuxolimab doses were 0.01, 0.1, 0.3, 1.5, 3 or 10 mg/kg every 2 weeks.

Sampled blood was obtained at baseline, cycle 4 day 1, and cycle 7 day 1. TCRdb's table, derived via immunoSEQ multiplex PCR, lists solely in-frame clones and lacks some. The sample has tens of thousands of clones, about 87% seen once. Study-level findings and limits: The study did not work out the antigen specificity of the expanded peripheral T cells.

This clone occurred a few times. Its antigen is unknown. This CDR3 has 14 amino acids. The V end lost 4 bases, the J end lost 4 bases, and 11 bases lay between the germline ends. Germline CDR1 is SGDLS and CDR2 is YYNGEE. The sample in question was CD4+ or CD8+ T cells sorted from blood, obtained in a trial of the OX40 agonist ivuxolimab. The clonotype originates from an adult with an advanced solid tumor such as melanoma, head and neck, liver or kidney cancer. The J gene is TRBJ2-2, the V gene TRBV9; D may be TRBD2 (6 bases). CDR3 region: CASSPRTITGELFF. CDR3 coding DNA: TGTGCCAGCAGCCCCCGGACTATCACCGGGGAGCTGTTTTTT.